This T cell receptor (beta chain) stems from a study of blood T cells in healthy people across ages. The authors ran a second PCR of roughly 6 to 12 cycles using a sample-barcoded 5' primer and a J-beta primer mix. TCRdb used MiXCR to reprocess the 5' RACE reads, holding one entry per CDR3 protein. The table shows around 1,500,000 distinct CDR3 sequences, with about 28% occurring only once. The sample holds a few counts of this clonotype. The V end was cut by 8 bases, the J end by 2 bases, with 23 bases between. The germline V gene encodes CDR1 SEHNR and CDR2 FQNEAQ (reference sequence). The CDR3 totals 17 residues.

The receptor was derived from a woman aged 25 to 39 in good health. What was sequenced was blood. V gene TRBV7-9 combines with J gene TRBJ2-3, with D unclear. This CDR3 is CASPPRMGAGYTDTQYF. The CDR3 nucleotides are TGTGCCAGCCCCCCCCGCATGGGCGCCGGGTACACAGATACGCAGTATTTT.